The T cell receptor (beta chain) described here comes from a study of shared clonotypes between healthy human individuals (dated by TCRdb to about 2020). As for the study more broadly: The cohort comprised a couple of women and a few men aged 18 to 49 years. Per donor, three plates each were used for CD4 naive and CD4 memory, two for CD8 naive, and one for CD8 memory. To estimate repertoire size and how much clonotype sharing occurs between individuals, the study deeply sequenced the blood TCR repertoires of a handful of healthy adults. Different laboratories and diverse techniques were used to prepare libraries and sequence TCR repertoires, to increase sequencing depth and limit assay-specific biases. Each donor's leukapheresis produced roughly between about 0.8 and 8.9 billion PBMCs. Study-level results and caveats: Only blood was sampled, and tissue TCR repertoires likely differ from those in blood. Incomplete sequencing was indicated by rarefaction of sorted-subset datasets, despite the large sequencing depth. Pairwise subsampling indicated that sequencing depth was expected to affect the degree of clonotype sharing among donors. About 5% of naive CD4, roughly 3.5% of naive CD8, 2.3% of memory CD4, and 0.35% to 0.4% of memory CD8 clonotypes were shared across a few donors. Larger estimated clonotype richness was generally found for naive subsets than for memory subsets. Compared with non-shared clonotypes, clonotypes shared by all four sorted-subset donors had higher generation probabilities. Because the study included a small number of donors, the genetic and exposure-history diversity represented was limited.

The junction shows trimming of 4 bases on V and 0 bases on J, and the gene matches do not reach 6 bases of it. CDR1 and CDR2 are read off the germline V gene as SGDLS and YYNGEE. From its cysteine to its phenylalanine, the CDR3 spans 15 amino acids. Just the 45-base CDR3 DNA is kept, in frame starting at base 1. Using the deep immunoSEQ assay, TCR CDR3 regions were amplified from genomic DNA by multiplex PCR. Extracted genomic DNA from each cell subset was distributed evenly across all wells of several immunoSEQ 96-well plates, and each plate was treated as a replicate. Each replicate PCR for sorted subsets received around 200 ng genomic DNA, equal to around 32,000 T cell genomes. Purified libraries were quantified with a Qubit 3.0 fluorometer, sized on a Bioanalyzer 2100, and re-quantified with the KAPA Library Quantification kit. Every immunoSEQ 96-well plate was sequenced on a dedicated single-read 150-cycle Illumina NextSeq 550 flow cell. The published analysis was carried out like this. The immunoSEQ output contained only junctional sequences without quality scores, so filtering could not match that applied to full-length reads. To assign V/J genes and CDR3, sequences were annotated against IMGT germline references using PyIR, a Python wrapper for IgBLAST v1.9. Reads were filtered out if the reads had weak V/J assignments (E-value above 1e-6), no CDR3, stop codons, out-of-frame junctions, or ambiguous translated residues. A V3J clonotype was defined by an identical inferred V gene, J gene, and CDR3 amino acid sequence. To compute the percentage overlap between repertoires, the number of shared unique clonotypes was divided by the size of the smaller repertoire. Three approaches were used to assess repertoire richness: RTK rarefaction, the Chao1 estimator, and Recon v2.1 estimates of unobserved clonotypes. Generation probabilities for all TCRbeta clonotypes obtained by the gDNA method from a handful of donors were computed using OLGA. Entries here come from immuneACCESS through TCRdb and include only in-frame sequences with V and J called. Some clones fail to appear in such tables; in the studies checked, an unresolved V gene covers under half of the shortfall, and the cause of the remainder is unknown. V, J and clone size are taken as reported in that table, and D and trimming were inferred from the DNA itself. The sample table contains 2 million to 2.5 million clones; only one count was recorded for 93% of them. The top ten constitute roughly 0.39% of the sample.

Donors were healthy HIV-negative adults with no recently reported acute infections or vaccinations. Every donor was a Caucasian adult living in Nashville, Tennessee, USA. CD4+ T cells were enriched through magnetic negative selection, after which naive cells were positively selected on CD45RA and the remaining negative fraction served as the memory subset. Blood was obtained by leukapheresis, after which PBMCs were separated by Ficoll-Histopaque density gradient centrifugation and cryopreserved in liquid nitrogen vapor phase. Analytical flow cytometry was used to check the purity and quantity of each magnetically sorted T cell population. Each sorted fraction had its genomic DNA isolated and then quantified by UV absorbance on a Nanodrop 2000c. This clone appeared once. Its antigen specificity is not known. No base-level quality is on record; no much larger clone is a single base apart.

Specimen: naive CD4+ T cells from PBMCs. The cell subset or site label on this specimen signifies: CD45RA+ positively selected. In this chain, TRBV9 is recombined with TRBJ1-2, with TRBD1 matching 7 junction bases. The receptor was derived from a young man in good health. Some clones in this sample may be carry-over from other donors' samples. The CDR3: CASSPPQGTNYGYTF. The sequence in DNA is TGTGCCAGCAGCCCTCCACAGGGGACTAACTATGGCTACACCTTC.